The T cell receptor beta chain described here comes from a study of blood T cells in healthy people across ages. Study overall: The capture of about one barcoded beta molecule per two T cells was achieved by template switching.

It was with a sample-barcoded 5' primer and a J-beta primer mix that a second PCR of about 6 to 12 cycles was run. TCRdb reprocessed the 5' RACE reads with MiXCR, giving one entry per CDR3 protein. The table lists roughly 680,000 distinct CDR3 sequences, about 50% of them singletons. Those donating, healthy Caucasian individuals from Russia, were aged about 6 to 95. Note on this clonotype: This may come from a read error, since a much larger clone is one base off.

Germline values: CDR1 DFQATT, CDR2 SNEGSKA (reference sequence). Trimming at V came to 5 bases and at J to 6 bases, leaving 7 bases not matched to a gene. The CDR3 is 13 residues long. The chain employs TRBV20-1 and TRBJ2-1; 7 nucleotides line up with TRBD1. What was sequenced was blood. The origin of this receptor is a woman at least 80 years old in good health. This chain's CDR3 is CSAEDRRSNEQFF. CDR3 sequence (DNA): TGCAGTGCTGAGGACAGGAGGAGCAATGAGCAGTTCTTC.